The 20 T cell receptor beta chains presented below share a single source sample, sequenced in a study of T-cell reconstitution after alpha-beta-depleted transplantation in children. TCRbeta library preparation incorporated unique molecular identifiers. One entry per CDR3 protein results from TCRdb running MiXCR on the PCR reads. The sample consists of about 270,000 distinct CDR3 sequences, more than 9% of them appearing once. This sample comprised PBMCs from the stem cell graft donor, obtained from the stem cell graft. The receptors originated from a human donor who donated a stem cell graft to a child with SCID.

In this sample, this clonotype turned up a few times. J is TRBJ2-5 and V is TRBV10-3; D call uncertain. V lost 4 bases, J lost 2 bases, and 5 bases lay in between. The CDR3 runs 12 residues. Germline CDR1 is ENHRY and CDR2 is SYGVKD. The CDR3 spells CAISGPQETQYF. The DNA of the CDR3 is TGTGCCATCAGTGGCCCTCAAGAGACCCAGTACTTC.

This clonotype was seen a handful of times. The J gene is TRBJ1-5, the V gene TRBV19; TRBD1 agrees at 10 bases. Trimming took 8 bases from V and 5 from J; bases not matched to a gene: 12. The CDR3 is 16 residues long. Germline CDR1 LNHDA, CDR2 SQIVND (reference sequence). CDR3 DNA: TGTGCCAGTTCCCCAAGGGGGGGGACAGGGGATCAGCCCCAGCATTTT. This encodes CASSPRGGTGDQPQHF.

The chain couples TRBV11-1 to TRBJ2-3; 7 bases fit TRBD2. This CDR3 region has 15 residues. In germline, CDR1 is SGHAT, CDR2 FQDESV (reference sequence). V shed 7 bases and J 0 bases; nucleotides not matched to a gene: 7. CDR3 sequence (DNA): TGTGCCAGCACCGGGAGGAGTTCTAGCACAGATACGCAGTATTTT. This sequence encodes CASTGRSSSTDTQYF.

The sample holds many counts of this clonotype. This chain connects TRBV4-1 to TRBJ2-1, with no clear D. The CDR3 spans 16 residues. The germline V gene encodes CDR1 MGHRA and CDR2 YSYEKL. Trimming took 3 bases from V and 6 from J, leaving 18 bases between them. This CDR3 reads CASSQVTSNPLNEQFF. CDR3 in DNA: TGCGCCAGCAGCCAGGTCACCTCAAACCCCCTCAATGAGCAGTTCTTC.

This clonotype was seen more than once but under ten times. One end of the junction is discordant with germline, which a read error may explain. The chain uses TRBV7-7 and TRBJ2-7; D is perhaps TRBD1 or TRBD2 (5 bases each). The germline gives CDR1 SSHAT, CDR2 FNYEAQ (reference sequence). The CDR3 runs 18 residues. The CDR3 coding sequence is TGTGCTAGCAGCCCCCGGGGTGGCGGTCAGGGTGCTATGGACGAGCAGTACTTC. It codes for CASSPRGGGQGAMDEQYF.

This clonotype was found a few times. This sequence joins TRBV20-1 and TRBJ2-3; 11 bases are shared with TRBD1. The CDR3 has 13 amino acids. The germline V gene encodes CDR1 DFQATT and CDR2 SNEGSKA (reference sequence). The V and J ends lost 3 bases and 5 bases, in that order; junction bases with no gene match: 1. The CDR3 nucleotides are TGCAGTGCTAGGGGACAGGGGGTAGATACGCAGTATTTT. Amino acids: CSARGQGVDTQYF.

This clonotype was seen many times. The genes are TRBV27 and TRBJ2-1; possible D gene TRBD1, 6 bases. CDR1 is MNHEY and CDR2 is SMNVEV in the germline V gene (reference sequence). Trimming took 5 bases from V and 0 from J, leaving 14 bases between them. The CDR3 loop spans 16 amino acids. The CDR3 sequence: CASSPYRDNSYNEQFF. CDR3 coding DNA: TGTGCCAGCAGTCCGTACCGGGACAACTCCTACAATGAGCAGTTCTTC.

The chain combines TRBV11-2 with TRBJ1-6; D remains ambiguous. CDR3 size: 15 residues. Per germline, CDR1 SGHAT and CDR2 FQNNGV. The V end was cut by 6 bases, the J end by 10 bases, with 19 bases between. The DNA of the CDR3 is TGTGCCAGCAGTTTGGGGAATTACGAGGGATCACCCCTCCACTTT. Protein sequence: CASSLGNYEGSPLHF.

At least ten counts were recorded for this clonotype. This sequence joins TRBV12-3 or TRBV12-4 and TRBJ2-7; 7 nucleotides match TRBD1. The CDR3 is 14 amino acids. Trimming removed 5 bases from V and 2 bases from J; junction bases left unmatched: 6. In DNA form, the CDR3 reads TGTGCCAGCAGTCCTACAGGGGTTCCCTACGAGCAGTACTTC. Its protein product is CASSPTGVPYEQYF.

The chain links TRBV7-3 to TRBJ2-2, with 8 bases matching TRBD1. Germline CDR1 and CDR2: SGHTA and FQGTGA. The CDR3 covers 16 residues. J gave up 1 base and V 5 bases, and 6 bases lay outside the gene matches. The CDR3 reads CASSHADRGNTGELFF. The CDR3 nucleotides read TGTGCCAGCAGCCACGCCGACAGGGGGAACACCGGGGAGCTGTTTTTT.

A few counts support this clonotype. The gene calls are TRBV7-9 and TRBJ1-4, with D possibly being TRBD1 (5 bases). This CDR3 comprises 15 residues. Trimming took 4 bases from V and 4 from J, leaving 13 bases between them. CDR1 and CDR2 (germline): SEHNR, FQNEAQ (reference sequence). The DNA for the CDR3 is TGTGCCAGCAGCTCCGCCGGGGCCGGTAATGAAAAACTGTTTTTT. It is translated as CASSSAGAGNEKLFF. Full variable domain (remainder filled in from reference TRBV7-9 and TRBJ1-4): DTGVSQNPRHKITKRGQNVTFRCDPISEHNRLYWYRQTLGQGPEFLTYFQNEAQLEKSRLLSDRFSAERPKGSFSTLEIQRTEQGDSAMYLCASSSAGAGNEKLFFGSGTQLSVL.

The sample holds a few counts of this clonotype. The V gene is TRBV11-2, the J gene TRBJ1-1; 7 bases are a match to TRBD1. J was trimmed by 3 bases and V by 5 bases; bases with no gene match: 12. This CDR3 contains 16 residues. The V gene's germline CDR1 is SGHAT and CDR2 FQNNGV. CDR3 sequence: CASSGSPGTVDTEAFF. The CDR3 coding sequence is TGTGCCAGCAGCGGTAGCCCCGGGACAGTAGACACTGAAGCTTTCTTT.

This clonotype appeared a few times. This chain uses TRBV11-1 with TRBJ2-7; tentative D call: TRBD1 (6 bases). Trimming cost V 5 bases and J 0 bases, with 8 bases left between them. Germline values: CDR1 SGHAT, CDR2 FQDESV (reference sequence). This CDR3 is 13 amino acids long. CDR3 in amino acids: CASSGQSSYEQYF. The CDR3 DNA follows: TGTGCCAGCAGCGGACAGAGCTCCTACGAGCAGTACTTC.

The CDR3 DNA is TGTGCCATCGGGGGGGGCGCGAAGAACACCGGGGAGCTGTTTTTT. It yields the protein CAIGGGAKNTGELFF. This chain links TRBV10-3 with TRBJ2-2; D might be TRBD2 (7 bases). CDR3 length: 15 residues. CDR1 is ENHRY, CDR2 SYGVKD, per germline. The V gene lost 8 bases and the J gene lost 1 base, with 14 bases spanning the gap.

This clonotype came up many times. Here the CDR3 DNA reads TGTGCCAGCAGTGAAACCGGGACAAAAGCTTTCTTT. Translation gives CASSETGTKAFF. The chain combines TRBV12-3 or TRBV12-4 with TRBJ1-1; D may be TRBD1 (6 bases). Trimming removed 5 bases from V and 9 bases from J, with 13 bases in between. The CDR3 contains 12 residues.

The chain is built from TRBV10-3 and TRBJ2-2, with D perhaps TRBD1 (6 bases). Germline V lookup: CDR1 ENHRY, CDR2 SYGVKD. Trimming removed 6 bases from V and 0 bases from J, with 20 bases in between. CDR3 length equals 18 residues. CDR3 coding DNA: TGTGCCATCAGGATTAGCGTGGGGGCCTCCACGAACACCGGGGAGCTGTTTTTT. It translates to CAIRISVGASTNTGELFF.

This clonotype was seen a handful of times. This chain connects TRBV19 to TRBJ2-1; D possibly corresponds to TRBD2 (6 bases). Germline assignment: CDR1 LNHDA and CDR2 SQIVND (reference sequence). Trimming cost V 5 bases and J 3 bases, with 11 bases left between them. The CDR3 totals 14 residues. In DNA form, the CDR3 reads TGTGCCAGTAGTGTCGGGGGTTACTACAATGAGCAGTTCTTC. Amino acids: CASSVGGYYNEQFF.

This clonotype has at least ten counts. The CDR3 here is CASSLVQAGTNYGYTF. The DNA for the CDR3 is TGTGCCAGCAGCTTAGTTCAGGCCGGGACTAACTATGGCTACACCTTC. The rearrangement joins TRBV7-8 to TRBJ1-2, with D hard to call. The germline V gene has CDR1 SGHVS and CDR2 FQNEAQ. V was shortened by 1 base and J by 0 bases, with 12 bases between the two germline ends. The CDR3 has 16 residues.

This sequence joins TRBV5-1 and TRBJ1-1; tentatively, D is TRBD1 (6 bases). The CDR3 extends over 14 amino acids. The germline gives CDR1 SGHRS, CDR2 YFSETQ. V lost 4 bases and J lost 5, with 15 bases in between. The CDR3 DNA follows: TGCGCCAGCAGCGCGGGACACTATTTTACTGAAGCTTTCTTT. Translation gives CASSAGHYFTEAFF.

There are a few counts of this clonotype. The chain recombines TRBV3-1 with TRBJ2-1; TRBD1 matches 10 bases. Germline CDR1 and CDR2: LGHDT and YNNKEL (reference sequence). J gave up 2 bases and V 0 bases, and 7 bases lay outside the gene matches. The CDR3 is 18 residues long. The CDR3 region is CASSQEWGDRGPYNEQFF. CDR3 DNA sequence: TGTGCCAGCAGCCAAGAGTGGGGTGACAGGGGGCCCTACAATGAGCAGTTCTTC.